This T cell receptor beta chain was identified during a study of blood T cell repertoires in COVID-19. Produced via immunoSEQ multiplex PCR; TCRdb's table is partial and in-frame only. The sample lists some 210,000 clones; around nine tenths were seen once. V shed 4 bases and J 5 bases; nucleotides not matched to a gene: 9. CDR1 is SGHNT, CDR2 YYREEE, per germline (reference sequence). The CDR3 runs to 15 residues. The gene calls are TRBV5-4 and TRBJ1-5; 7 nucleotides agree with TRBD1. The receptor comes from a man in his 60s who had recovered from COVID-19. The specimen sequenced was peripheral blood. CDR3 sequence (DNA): TGTGCCAGCAGCAAAGGGGGCGGTTGGGATCAGCCCCAGCATTTT. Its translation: CASSKGGGWDQPQHF. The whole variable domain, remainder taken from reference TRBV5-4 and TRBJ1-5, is ETGVTQSPTHLIKTRGQQVTLRCSSQSGHNTVSWYQQALGQGPQFIFQYYREEENGRGNFPPRFSGLQFPNYSSELNVNALELDDSALYLCASSKGGGWDQPQHFGDGTRLSIL.